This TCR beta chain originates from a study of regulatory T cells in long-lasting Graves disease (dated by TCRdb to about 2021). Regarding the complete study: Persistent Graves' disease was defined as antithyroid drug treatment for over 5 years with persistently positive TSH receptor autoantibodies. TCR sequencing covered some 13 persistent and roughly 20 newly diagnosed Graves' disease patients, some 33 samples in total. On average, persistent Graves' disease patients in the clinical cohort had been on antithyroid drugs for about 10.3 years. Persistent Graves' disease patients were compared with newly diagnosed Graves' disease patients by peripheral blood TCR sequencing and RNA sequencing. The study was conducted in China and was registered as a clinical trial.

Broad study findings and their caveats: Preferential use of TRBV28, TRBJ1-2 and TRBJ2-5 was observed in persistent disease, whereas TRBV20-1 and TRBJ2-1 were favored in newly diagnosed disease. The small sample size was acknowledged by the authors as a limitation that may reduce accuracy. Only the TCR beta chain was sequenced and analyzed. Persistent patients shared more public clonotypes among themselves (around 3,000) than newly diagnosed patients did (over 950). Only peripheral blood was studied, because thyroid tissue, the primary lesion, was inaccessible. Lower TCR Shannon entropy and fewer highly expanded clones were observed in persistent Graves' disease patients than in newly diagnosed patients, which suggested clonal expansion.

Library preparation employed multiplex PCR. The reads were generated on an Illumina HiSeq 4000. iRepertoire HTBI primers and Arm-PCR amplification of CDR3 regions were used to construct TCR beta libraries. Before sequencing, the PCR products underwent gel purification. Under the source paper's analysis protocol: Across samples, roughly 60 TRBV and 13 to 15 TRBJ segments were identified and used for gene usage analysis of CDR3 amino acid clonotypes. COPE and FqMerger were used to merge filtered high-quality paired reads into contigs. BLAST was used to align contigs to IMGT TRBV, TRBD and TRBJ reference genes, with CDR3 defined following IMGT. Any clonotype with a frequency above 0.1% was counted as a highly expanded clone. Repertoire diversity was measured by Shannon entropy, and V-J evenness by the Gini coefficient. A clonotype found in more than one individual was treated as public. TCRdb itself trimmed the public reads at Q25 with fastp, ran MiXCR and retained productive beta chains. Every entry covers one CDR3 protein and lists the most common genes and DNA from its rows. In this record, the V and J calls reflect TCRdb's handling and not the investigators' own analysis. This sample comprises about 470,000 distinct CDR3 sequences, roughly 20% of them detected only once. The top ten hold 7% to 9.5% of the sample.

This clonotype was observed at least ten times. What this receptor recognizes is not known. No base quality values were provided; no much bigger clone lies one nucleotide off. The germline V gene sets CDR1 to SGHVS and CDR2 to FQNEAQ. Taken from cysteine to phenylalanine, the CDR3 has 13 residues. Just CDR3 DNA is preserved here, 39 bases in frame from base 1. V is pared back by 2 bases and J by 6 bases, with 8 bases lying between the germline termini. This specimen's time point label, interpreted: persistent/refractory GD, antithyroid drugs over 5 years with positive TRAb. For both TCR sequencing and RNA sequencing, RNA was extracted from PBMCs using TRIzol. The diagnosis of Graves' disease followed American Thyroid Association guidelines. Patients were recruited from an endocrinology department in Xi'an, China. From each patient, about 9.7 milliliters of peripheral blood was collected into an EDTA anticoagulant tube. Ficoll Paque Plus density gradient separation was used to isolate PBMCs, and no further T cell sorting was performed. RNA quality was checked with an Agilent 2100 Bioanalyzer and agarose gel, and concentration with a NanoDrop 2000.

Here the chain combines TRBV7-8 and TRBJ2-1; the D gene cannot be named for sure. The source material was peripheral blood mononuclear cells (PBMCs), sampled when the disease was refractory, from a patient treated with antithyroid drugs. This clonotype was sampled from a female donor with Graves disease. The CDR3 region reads CASSLRVPNEQFF. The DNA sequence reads TGTGCCAGCAGCTTAAGGGTGCCCAATGAGCAGTTCTTC.